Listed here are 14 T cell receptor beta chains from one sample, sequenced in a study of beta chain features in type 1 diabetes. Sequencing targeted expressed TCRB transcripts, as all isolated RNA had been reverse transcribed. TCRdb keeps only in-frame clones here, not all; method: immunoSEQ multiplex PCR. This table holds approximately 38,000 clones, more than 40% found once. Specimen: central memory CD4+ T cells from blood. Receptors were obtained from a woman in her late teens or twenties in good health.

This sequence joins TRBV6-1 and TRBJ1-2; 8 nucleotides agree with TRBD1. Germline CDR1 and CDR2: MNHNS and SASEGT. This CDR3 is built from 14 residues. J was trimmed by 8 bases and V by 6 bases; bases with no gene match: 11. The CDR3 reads CASRGTGDAGGYTF. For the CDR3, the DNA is TGTGCCAGCAGGGGGACAGGCGATGCGGGGGGCTACACCTTC.

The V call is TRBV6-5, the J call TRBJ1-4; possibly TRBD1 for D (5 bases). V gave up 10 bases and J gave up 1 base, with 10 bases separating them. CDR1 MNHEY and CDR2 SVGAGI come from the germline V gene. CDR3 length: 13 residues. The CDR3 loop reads CATKTGTNEKLFF. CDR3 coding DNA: TGTGCCACCAAAACAGGAACTAATGAAAAACTGTTTTTT.

The CDR3 region has the DNA TGCGCCAGCAGCTTGTTTAGGGGGACCAACACCGGGGAGCTGTTTTTT. Protein sequence: CASSLFRGTNTGELFF. J is TRBJ2-2 and V is TRBV5-1, with TRBD1 as a possible D gene (6 bases). CDR1 and CDR2 (germline): SGHRS, YFSETQ. The CDR3 consists of 16 residues. Trimming stripped 1 base from V and 2 bases from J, with 12 bases between.

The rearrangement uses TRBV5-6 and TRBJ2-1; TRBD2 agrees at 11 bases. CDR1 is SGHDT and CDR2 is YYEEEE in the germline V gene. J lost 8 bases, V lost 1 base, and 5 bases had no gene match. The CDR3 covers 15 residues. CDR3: CASSLLLAGDDEQFF. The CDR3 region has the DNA TGTGCCAGCAGCTTGTTACTAGCGGGAGATGATGAGCAGTTCTTC. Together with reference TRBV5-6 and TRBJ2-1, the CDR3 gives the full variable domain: DAGVTQSPTHLIKTRGQQVTLRCSPKSGHDTVSWYQQALGQGPQFIFQYYEEEERQRGNFPDRFSGHQFPNYSSELNVNALLLGDSALYLCASSLLLAGDDEQFFGPGTRLTVL.

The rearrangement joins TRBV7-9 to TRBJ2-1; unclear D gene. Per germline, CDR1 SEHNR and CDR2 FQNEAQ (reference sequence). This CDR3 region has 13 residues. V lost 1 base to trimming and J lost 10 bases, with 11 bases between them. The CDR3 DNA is TGTGCCAGCAGCTTAGTTCCCGCGCCGGAGCAGTTCTTC. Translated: CASSLVPAPEQFF.

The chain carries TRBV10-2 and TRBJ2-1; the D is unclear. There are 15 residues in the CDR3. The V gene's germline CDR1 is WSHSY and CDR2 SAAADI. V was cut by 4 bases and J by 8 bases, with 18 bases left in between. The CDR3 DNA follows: TGCGCCAGCAGTGTATACTTCTCACTATCGTATGAGCAGTTCTTC. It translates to CASSVYFSLSYEQFF.

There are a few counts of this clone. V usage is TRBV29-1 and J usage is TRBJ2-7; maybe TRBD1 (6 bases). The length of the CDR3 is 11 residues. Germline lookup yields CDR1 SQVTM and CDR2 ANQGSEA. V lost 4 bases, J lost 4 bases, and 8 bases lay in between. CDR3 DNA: TGCAGCGTTGCACAGGGATACGAGCAGTACTTC. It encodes CSVAQGYEQYF.

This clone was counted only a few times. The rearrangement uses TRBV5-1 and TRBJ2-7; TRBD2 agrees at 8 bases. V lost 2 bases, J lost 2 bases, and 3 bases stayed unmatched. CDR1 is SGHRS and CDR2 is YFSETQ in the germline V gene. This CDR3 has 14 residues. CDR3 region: CASSLSGSAYEQYF. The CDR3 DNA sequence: TGCGCCAGCAGCTTAAGCGGGAGCGCCTACGAGCAGTACTTC.

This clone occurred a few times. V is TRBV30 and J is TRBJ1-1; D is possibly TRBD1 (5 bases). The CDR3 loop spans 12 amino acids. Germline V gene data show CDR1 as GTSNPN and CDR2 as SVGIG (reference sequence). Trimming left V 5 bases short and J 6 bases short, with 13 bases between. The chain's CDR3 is CAWAPGQAEAFF. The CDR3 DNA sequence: TGTGCCTGGGCCCCAGGGCAGGCTGAAGCTTTCTTT.

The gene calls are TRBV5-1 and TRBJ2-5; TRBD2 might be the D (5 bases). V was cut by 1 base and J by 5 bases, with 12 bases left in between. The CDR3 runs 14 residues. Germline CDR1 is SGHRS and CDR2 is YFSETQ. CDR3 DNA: TGCGCCAGCAGCTTGTTCCGGACTGGCGAGACCCAGTACTTC. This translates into CASSLFRTGETQYF.

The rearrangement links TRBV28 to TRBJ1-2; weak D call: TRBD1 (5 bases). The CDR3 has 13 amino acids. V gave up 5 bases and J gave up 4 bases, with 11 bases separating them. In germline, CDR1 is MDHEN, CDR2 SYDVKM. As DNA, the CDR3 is TGTGCCAGCAGTCCCGCCGGGGGCTATGGCTACACCTTC. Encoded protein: CASSPAGGYGYTF.

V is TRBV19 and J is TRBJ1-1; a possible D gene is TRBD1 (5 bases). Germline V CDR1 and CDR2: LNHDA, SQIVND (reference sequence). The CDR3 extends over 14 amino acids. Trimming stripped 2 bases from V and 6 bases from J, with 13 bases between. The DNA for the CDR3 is TGTGCCAGTAGTATATCAGGACGGACACCTGAAGCTTTCTTT. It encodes CASSISGRTPEAFF.

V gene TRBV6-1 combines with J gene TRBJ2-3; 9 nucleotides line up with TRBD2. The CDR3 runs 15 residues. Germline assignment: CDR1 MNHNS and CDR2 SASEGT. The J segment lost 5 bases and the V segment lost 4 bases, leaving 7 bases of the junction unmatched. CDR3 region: CASSGGTSSIDTQYF. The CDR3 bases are TGTGCCAGCAGTGGGGGGACTAGCTCAATAGATACGCAGTATTTT.

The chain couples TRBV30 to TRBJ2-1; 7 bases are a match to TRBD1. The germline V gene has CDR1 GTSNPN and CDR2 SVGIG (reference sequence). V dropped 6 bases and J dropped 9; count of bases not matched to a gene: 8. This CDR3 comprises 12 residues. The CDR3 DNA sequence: TGTGCCTGTAGGGGGCAGGTGGGTGAGCAGTTCTTC. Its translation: CACRGQVGEQFF.